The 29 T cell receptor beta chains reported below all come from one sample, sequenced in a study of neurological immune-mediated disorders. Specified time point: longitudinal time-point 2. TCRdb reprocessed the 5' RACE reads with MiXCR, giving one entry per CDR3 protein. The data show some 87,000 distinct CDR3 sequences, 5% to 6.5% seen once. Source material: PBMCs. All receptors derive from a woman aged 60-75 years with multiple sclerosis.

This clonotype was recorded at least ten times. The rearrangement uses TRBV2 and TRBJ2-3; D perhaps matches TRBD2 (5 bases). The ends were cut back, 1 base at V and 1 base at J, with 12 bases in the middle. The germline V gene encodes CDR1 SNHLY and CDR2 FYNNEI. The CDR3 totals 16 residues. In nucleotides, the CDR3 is TGTGCCAGCAGTGAAGGGAGACTTAGCGGCACAGATACGCAGTATTTT. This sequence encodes CASSEGRLSGTDTQYF.

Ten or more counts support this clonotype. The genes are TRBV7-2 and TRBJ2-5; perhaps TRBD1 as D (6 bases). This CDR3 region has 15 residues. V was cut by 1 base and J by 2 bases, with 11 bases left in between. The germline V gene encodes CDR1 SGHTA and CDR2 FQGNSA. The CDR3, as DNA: TGTGCCAGCAGCTTAGAGGCAGGGGCGCAAGAGACCCAGTACTTC. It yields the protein CASSLEAGAQETQYF.

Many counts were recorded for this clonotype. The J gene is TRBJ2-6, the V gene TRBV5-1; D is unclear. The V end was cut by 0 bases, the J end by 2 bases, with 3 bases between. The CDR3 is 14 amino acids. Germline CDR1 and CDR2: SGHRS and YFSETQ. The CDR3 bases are TGCGCCAGCAGCTTGGTCGCTGGGGCCAACGTCCTGACTTTC. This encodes CASSLVAGANVLTF.

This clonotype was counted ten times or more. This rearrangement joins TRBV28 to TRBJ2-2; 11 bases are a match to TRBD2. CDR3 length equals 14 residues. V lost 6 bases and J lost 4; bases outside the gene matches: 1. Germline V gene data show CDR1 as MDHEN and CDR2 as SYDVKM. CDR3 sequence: CASRGTSGTGELFF. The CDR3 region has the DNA TGTGCCAGCAGAGGGACTAGCGGCACCGGGGAGCTGTTTTTT.

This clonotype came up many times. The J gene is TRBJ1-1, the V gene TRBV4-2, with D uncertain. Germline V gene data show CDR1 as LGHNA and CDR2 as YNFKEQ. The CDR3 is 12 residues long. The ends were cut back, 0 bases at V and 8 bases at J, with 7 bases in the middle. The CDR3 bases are TGTGCCAGCAGCCAAGAGGGCAGGGAAGCTTTCTTT. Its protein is CASSQEGREAFF.

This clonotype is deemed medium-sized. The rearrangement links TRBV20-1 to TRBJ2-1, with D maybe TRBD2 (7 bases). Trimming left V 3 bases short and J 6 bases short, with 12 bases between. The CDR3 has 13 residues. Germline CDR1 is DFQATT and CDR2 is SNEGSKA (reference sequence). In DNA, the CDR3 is TGCAGTGCTAGCGGGGGGCCCCTCAATGAGCAGTTCTTC. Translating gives CSASGGPLNEQFF.

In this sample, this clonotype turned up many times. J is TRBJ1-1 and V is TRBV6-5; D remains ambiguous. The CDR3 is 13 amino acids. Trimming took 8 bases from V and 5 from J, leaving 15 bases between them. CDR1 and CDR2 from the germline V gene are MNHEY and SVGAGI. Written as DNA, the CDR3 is TGTGCCAGCGGAGGAGGAGGGAAGACTGAAGCTTTCTTT. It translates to CASGGGGKTEAFF.

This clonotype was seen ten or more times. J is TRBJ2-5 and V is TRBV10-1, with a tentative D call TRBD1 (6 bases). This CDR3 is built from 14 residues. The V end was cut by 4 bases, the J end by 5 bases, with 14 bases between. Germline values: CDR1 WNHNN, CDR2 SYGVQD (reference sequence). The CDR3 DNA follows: TGCGCCAGCAGTGTTTCAGGGGCTGGTGAGACCCAGTACTTC. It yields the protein CASSVSGAGETQYF.

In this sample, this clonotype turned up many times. CDR3 sequence: CATSRGVDRDGTSGELFF. Here the CDR3 DNA reads TGTGCCACCAGCAGAGGGGTAGACAGGGATGGAACATCCGGGGAGCTGTTTTTT. The genes are TRBV15 and TRBJ2-2; 7 bases agree with TRBD1. The CDR3 is 18 residues long. V gave up 1 base and J gave up 6 bases; unmatched junction bases: 14. CDR1 and CDR2 from the germline V gene are LNHNV and YYDKDF (reference sequence).

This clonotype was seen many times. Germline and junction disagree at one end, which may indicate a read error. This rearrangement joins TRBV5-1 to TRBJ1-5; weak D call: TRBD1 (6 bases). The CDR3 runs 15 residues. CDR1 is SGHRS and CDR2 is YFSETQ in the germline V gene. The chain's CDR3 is CASSLVSGDNQPQHF. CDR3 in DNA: TGTGCCAGCAGCTTAGTGTCAGGGGACAATCAGCCCCAGCATTTT.

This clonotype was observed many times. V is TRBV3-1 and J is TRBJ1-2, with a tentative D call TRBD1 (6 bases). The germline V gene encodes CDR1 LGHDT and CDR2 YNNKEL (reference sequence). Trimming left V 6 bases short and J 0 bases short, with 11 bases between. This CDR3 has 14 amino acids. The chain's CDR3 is CASSRTASNYGYTF. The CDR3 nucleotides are TGTGCCAGCAGTCGGACAGCCTCTAACTATGGCTACACCTTC.

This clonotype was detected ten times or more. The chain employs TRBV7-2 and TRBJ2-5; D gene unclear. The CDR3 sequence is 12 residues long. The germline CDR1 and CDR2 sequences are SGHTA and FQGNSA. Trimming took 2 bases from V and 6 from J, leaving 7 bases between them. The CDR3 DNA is TGTGCCAGCAGCTTATACGGGCAGACCCAGTACTTC. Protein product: CASSLYGQTQYF.

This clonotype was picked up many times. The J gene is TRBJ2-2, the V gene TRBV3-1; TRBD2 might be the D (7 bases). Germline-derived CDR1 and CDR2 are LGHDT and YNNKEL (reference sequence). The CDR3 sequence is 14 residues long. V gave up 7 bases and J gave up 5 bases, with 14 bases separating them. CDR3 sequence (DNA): TGTGCCAGCAAGGGGGGGCGCGGAACCGGGGAGCTGTTTTTT. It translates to CASKGGRGTGELFF.

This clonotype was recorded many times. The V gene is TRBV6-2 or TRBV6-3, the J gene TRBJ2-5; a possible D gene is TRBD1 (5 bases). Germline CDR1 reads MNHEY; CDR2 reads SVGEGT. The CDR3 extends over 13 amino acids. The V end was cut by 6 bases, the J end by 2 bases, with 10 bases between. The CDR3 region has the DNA TGTGCCAGCAGCATCAGGGTACAAGAGACCCAGTACTTC. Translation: CASSIRVQETQYF.

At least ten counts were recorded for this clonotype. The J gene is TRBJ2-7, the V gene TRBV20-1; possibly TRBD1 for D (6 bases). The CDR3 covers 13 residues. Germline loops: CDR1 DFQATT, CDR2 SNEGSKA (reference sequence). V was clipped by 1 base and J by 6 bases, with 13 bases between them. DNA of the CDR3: TGCAGTGCTAGAGCCCCCAGGGGTCCCGAGCAGTACTTC. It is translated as CSARAPRGPEQYF.

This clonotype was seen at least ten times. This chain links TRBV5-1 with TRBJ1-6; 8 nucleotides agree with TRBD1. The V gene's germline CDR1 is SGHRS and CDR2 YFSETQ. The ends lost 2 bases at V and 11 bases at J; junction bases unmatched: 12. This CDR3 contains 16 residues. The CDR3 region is CASSLTPGQDPPPLHF. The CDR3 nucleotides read TGCGCCAGCAGCTTAACCCCGGGACAGGACCCCCCACCCCTCCACTTT.

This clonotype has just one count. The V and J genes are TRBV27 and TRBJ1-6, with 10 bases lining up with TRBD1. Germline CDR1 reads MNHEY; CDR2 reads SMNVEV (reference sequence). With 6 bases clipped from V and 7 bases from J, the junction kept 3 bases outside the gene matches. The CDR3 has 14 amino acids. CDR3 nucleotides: TGTGCCAGCAGCGGGACAGGGGCAAATTCACCCCTCCACTTT. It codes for CASSGTGANSPLHF.

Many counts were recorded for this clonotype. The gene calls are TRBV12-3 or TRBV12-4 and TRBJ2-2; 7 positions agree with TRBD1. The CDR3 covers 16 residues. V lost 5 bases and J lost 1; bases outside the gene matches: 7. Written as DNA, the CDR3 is TGTGCCAGCAGTCGGGACAGCACCTTGAACACCGGGGAGCTGTTTTTT. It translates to CASSRDSTLNTGELFF.

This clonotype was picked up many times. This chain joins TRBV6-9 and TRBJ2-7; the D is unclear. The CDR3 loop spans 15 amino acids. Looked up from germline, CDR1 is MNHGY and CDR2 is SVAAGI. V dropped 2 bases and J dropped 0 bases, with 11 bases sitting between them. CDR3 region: CASSYRASTSYEQYF. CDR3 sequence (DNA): TGTGCCAGCAGTTATAGGGCCTCGACCTCCTACGAGCAGTACTTC.

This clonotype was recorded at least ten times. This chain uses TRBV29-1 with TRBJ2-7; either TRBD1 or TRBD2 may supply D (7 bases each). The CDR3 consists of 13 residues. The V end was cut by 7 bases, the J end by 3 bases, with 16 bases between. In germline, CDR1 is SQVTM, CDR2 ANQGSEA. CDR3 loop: CSAGGRQGYEQYF. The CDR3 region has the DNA TGCAGCGCCGGGGGGCGACAGGGCTACGAGCAGTACTTC.

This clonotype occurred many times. Written as DNA, the CDR3 is TGTGCCATCAGCGGGGGGAGCGATGAGCAGTTCTTC. It yields the protein CAISGGSDEQFF. The rearrangement links TRBV10-3 to TRBJ2-1, with TRBD2 matching over 7 bases. Germline lookup yields CDR1 ENHRY and CDR2 SYGVKD. The CDR3 loop spans 12 amino acids. V gave up 6 bases and J gave up 8 bases; unmatched junction bases: 4.

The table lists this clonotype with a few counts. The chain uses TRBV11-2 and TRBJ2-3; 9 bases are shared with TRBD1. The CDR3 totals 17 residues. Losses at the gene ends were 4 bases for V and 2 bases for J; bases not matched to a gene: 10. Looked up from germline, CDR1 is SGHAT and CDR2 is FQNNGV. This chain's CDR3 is CASSYRGRGSATDTQYF. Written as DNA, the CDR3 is TGTGCCAGCAGCTACAGGGGGCGGGGGAGTGCCACAGATACGCAGTATTTT.

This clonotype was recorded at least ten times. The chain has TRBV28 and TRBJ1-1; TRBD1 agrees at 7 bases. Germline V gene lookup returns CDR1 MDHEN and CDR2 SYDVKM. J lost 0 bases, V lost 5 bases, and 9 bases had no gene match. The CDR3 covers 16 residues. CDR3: CASSPVDRHLNTEAFF. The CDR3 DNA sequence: TGTGCCAGCAGTCCCGTGGACAGGCACCTGAACACTGAAGCTTTCTTT.

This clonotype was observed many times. This CDR3 reads CASSPKTGRGGYTF. The CDR3 nucleotides are TGTGCCAGCAGTCCTAAGACAGGGCGAGGTGGCTACACCTTC. The gene calls are TRBV6-6 and TRBJ1-2; 7 bases are shared with TRBD1. Per the germline V gene, CDR1 is MNHNY and CDR2 is SVGAGI (reference sequence). The CDR3 extends over 14 amino acids. J lost 7 bases, V lost 5 bases, and 10 bases had no gene match.

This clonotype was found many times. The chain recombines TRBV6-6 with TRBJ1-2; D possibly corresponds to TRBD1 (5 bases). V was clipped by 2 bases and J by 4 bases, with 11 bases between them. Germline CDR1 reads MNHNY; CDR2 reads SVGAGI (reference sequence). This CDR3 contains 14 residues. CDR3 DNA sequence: TGTGCCAGCAGTTACCTGGGGGTGAGCTATGGCTACACCTTC. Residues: CASSYLGVSYGYTF.

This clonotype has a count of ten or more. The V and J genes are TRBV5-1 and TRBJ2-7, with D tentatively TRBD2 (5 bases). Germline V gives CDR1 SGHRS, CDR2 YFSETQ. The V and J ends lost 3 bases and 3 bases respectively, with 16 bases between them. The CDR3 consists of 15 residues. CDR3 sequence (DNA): TGCGCCAGCAGCTCGTTCCTAGCAGGTAGCTACGAGCAGTACTTC. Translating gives CASSSFLAGSYEQYF. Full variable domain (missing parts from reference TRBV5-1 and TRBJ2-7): KAGVTQTPRYLIKTRGQQVTLSCSPISGHRSVSWYQQTPGQGLQFLFEYFSETQRNKGNFPGRFSGRQFSNSRSEMNVSTLELGDSALYLCASSSFLAGSYEQYFGPGTRLTVT.

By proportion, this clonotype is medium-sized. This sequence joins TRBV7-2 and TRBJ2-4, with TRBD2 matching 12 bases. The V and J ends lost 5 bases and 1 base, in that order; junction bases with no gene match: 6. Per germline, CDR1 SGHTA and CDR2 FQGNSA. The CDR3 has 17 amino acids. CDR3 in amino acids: CASSPIGLAGAKNIQYF. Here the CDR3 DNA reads TGTGCCAGCAGCCCAATAGGACTAGCGGGGGCCAAAAACATTCAGTACTTC.

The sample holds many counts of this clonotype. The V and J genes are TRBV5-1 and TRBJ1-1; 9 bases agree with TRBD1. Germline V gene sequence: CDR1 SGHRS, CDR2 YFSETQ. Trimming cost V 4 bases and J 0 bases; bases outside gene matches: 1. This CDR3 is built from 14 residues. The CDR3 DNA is TGCGCCAGCAGCAGGGACAGGGTGAACACTGAAGCTTTCTTT. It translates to CASSRDRVNTEAFF.

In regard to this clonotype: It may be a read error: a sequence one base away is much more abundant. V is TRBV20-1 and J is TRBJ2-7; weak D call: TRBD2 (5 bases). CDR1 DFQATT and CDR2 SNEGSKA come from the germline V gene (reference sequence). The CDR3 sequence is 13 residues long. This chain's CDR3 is CSASRGQGYEQDF. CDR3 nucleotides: TGCAGTGCTAGCCGGGGTCAAGGGTACGAGCAGGACTTC.